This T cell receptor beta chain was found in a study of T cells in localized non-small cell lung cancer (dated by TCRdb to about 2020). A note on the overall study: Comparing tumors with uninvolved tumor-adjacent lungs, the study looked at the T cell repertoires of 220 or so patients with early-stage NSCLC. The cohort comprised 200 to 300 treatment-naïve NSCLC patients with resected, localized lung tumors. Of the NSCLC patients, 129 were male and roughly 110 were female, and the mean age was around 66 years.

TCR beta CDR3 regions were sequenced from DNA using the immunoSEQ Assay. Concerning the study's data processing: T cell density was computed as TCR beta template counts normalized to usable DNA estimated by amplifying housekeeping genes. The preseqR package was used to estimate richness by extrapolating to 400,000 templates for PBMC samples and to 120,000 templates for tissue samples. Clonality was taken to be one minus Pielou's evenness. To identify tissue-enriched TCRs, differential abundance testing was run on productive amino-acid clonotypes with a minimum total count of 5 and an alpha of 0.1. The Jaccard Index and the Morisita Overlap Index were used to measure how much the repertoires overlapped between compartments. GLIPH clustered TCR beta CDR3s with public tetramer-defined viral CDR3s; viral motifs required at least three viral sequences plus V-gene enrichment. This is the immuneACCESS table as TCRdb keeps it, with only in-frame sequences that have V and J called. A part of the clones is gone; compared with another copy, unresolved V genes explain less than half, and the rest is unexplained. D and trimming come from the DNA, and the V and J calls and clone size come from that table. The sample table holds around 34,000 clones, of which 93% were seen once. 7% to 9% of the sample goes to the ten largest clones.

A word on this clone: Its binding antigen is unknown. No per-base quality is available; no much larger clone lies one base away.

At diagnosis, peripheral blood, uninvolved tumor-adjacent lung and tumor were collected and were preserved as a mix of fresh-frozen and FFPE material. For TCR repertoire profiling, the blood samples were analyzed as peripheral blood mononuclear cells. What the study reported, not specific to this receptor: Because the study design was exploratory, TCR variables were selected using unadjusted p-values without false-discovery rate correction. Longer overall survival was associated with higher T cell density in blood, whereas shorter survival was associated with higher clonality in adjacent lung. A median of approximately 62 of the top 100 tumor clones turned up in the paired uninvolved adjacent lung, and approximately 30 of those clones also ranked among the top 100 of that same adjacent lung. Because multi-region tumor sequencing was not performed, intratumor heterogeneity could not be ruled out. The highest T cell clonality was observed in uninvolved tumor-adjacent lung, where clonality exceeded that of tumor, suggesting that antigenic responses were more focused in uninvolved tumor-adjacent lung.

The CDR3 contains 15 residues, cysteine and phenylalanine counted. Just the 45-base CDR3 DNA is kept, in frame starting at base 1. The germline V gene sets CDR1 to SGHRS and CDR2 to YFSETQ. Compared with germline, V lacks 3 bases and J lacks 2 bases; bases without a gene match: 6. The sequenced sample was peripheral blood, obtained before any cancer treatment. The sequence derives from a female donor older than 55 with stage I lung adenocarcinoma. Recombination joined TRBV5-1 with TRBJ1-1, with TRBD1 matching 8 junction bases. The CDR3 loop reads CASSSGAGGNTEAFF. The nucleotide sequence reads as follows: TGCGCCAGCAGCTCAGGCGCAGGGGGCAACACTGAAGCTTTCTTT.